Sequencing of this T cell receptor (beta chain) was carried out in a study of T cells in Graves' hyperthyroidism and ophthalmopathy. Findings and caveats of the study: Blood also contained most expanded thyroid clonotypes above 0.001.

Amplification yielded TCR beta CDR3 regions, with RNA transcripts as the source. TCR CDR3 underwent first-round RT-PCR with the HTBI primer set. Each CDR3 protein is one row after TCRdb ran MiXCR on the multiplex PCR reads. The sample includes around 580,000 distinct CDR3 sequences, about 45% of them seen just once. The CDR3 covers 15 residues. Germline CDR1 DFQATT, CDR2 SNEGSKA (reference sequence). The trim removed 6 bases at V and 0 bases at J, leaving 5 bases unmatched. The hyperthyroidism was newly diagnosed and had lasted under 2 months; the patients were aged 18 to 65. Clinical symptoms, serum thyroxine and TRAb, thyroid ultrasound and orbital computed tomography together formed the diagnostic basis. As concerns this clonotype: What it binds is unknown.

The TCR sequence derives from a woman younger than 35 with Graves' hyperthyroidism. Specimen: peripheral blood or thyroid tissue (not recorded which). The chain is built from TRBV20-1 and TRBJ2-7, with 13 positions matching TRBD2. In DNA, the CDR3 is TGCAGTGCCTATGGGACTAGCGGGAACTCCTACGAGCAGTACTTC. This codes for CSAYGTSGNSYEQYF.